The sequence of this TCR beta chain was determined in a study of OX40 agonist ivuxolimab in advanced cancers. Study as a whole: Patient treatment consisted of intravenous ivuxolimab administration every 2 weeks at 0.01 to 10 mg/kg.

This clone appeared once. Libraries were prepared by immunoSEQ multiplex PCR; TCRdb keeps only in-frame clonotypes and omits some of them. The sample carries about 72,000 clones, around 92% recorded once. Autoimmune disease history or systemic immunosuppression led to patients being barred. This CDR3 comprises 14 residues. Trimming left V 3 bases short and J 0 bases short, with 6 bases between. Germline CDR1 is MDHEN and CDR2 is SYDVKM. J is TRBJ2-4 and V is TRBV28; D remains unclear. Source: CD4+ or CD8+ T cells sorted from blood, taken in a trial of the OX40 agonist ivuxolimab. This TCR was recovered from an adult with an advanced solid tumor such as melanoma, head and neck, liver or kidney cancer. The CDR3: CASSLHQAKNIQYF. The CDR3 DNA follows: TGTGCCAGCAGTTTGCATCAAGCCAAAAACATTCAGTACTTC.